Listed below are T cell receptor beta chains from one sample, sequenced in a study of shared clonotypes between healthy human individuals. Method: immunoSEQ multiplex PCR; TCRdb's copy keeps in-frame clones and lacks some. The sample shows around 2,000,000 clones, approximately 95% of them seen only once. Sequencing was performed on naive CD8+ T cells sorted from blood. These TCRs come from a man between 18 and 29 years old in good health. The CDR3 runs from the conserved cysteine through the conserved F or W. D genes are given only for firm matches. A row's size may be missing; if present it is once, few, many or a size class.

TRBV30	TRBJ2-2	-	-	CAWSPFNTGELFF	TGTGCCTGGAGTCCCTTCAACACCGGGGAGCTGTTTTTT
TRBV30	TRBJ2-3	TRBD2	-	CAWSVASGGADTQYF	TGTGCCTGGAGTGTGGCTAGCGGGGGTGCAGATACGCAGTATTTT
TRBV2	TRBJ2-1	TRBD2	-	CASSGLLAGGTGNEQFF	TGTGCCAGCAGCGGCTTACTAGCGGGAGGCACGGGTAATGAGCAGTTCTTC
TRBV10-3	TRBJ2-7	TRBD2	-	CAIEREVGVQQYF	TGTGCCATCGAGCGGGAGGTAGGAGTTCAGCAGTACTTC
TRBV6-6	TRBJ1-4	-	-	CASSWLAGETEKLFF	TGTGCCAGCAGTTGGTTGGCAGGGGAAACCGAAAAACTGTTTTTT
TRBV27	TRBJ2-1	TRBD1	-	CASSLSAQGVPNEQFF	TGTGCCAGCAGTTTATCGGCCCAGGGGGTTCCCAATGAGCAGTTCTTC
TRBV7-6	TRBJ2-2	-	once	CASSIGPGQNTGELFF	TGTGCCAGCAGCATTGGACCGGGACAGAACACCGGGGAGCTGTTTTTT
TRBV9	TRBJ2-7	TRBD2	-	CASSSSGGAGFYEQYF	TGTGCCAGCAGCTCGAGCGGGGGGGCAGGTTTTTACGAGCAGTACTTC
TRBV6-5	TRBJ2-7	-	once	CASSLGAEIRQYF	TGTGCCAGCAGTCTAGGAGCAGAAATACGGCAGTACTTC
TRBV6-6	TRBJ2-2	-	-	CASSYGLAGGELFF	TGTGCCAGCAGTTACGGGCTAGCTGGCGGGGAGCTGTTTTTT
TRBV14	TRBJ1-2	-	-	CASSQYGGGDWHGYTF	TGTGCCAGCAGCCAGTACGGTGGCGGGGATTGGCATGGCTACACCTTC
TRBV27	TRBJ1-5	-	-	CASSRTAGGQPQHF	TGTGCCAGCAGCCGGACTGCGGGCGGGCAGCCCCAGCATTTT
TRBV30	TRBJ2-3	-	-	CAWAPGDLPTDTQYF	TGTGCCTGGGCCCCCGGCGATCTGCCCACAGATACGCAGTATTTT
TRBV6-1	TRBJ2-7	TRBD2	-	CASSGLAGSMGNEQYF	TGTGCCAGCAGTGGACTAGCGGGGTCAATGGGAAACGAGCAGTACTTC
TRBV6-5	TRBJ1-2	TRBD1	few	CASSFTGGDGYTF	TGTGCCAGCAGTTTTACAGGGGGCGATGGCTACACCTTC
TRBV15	TRBJ2-7	-	-	CATSRDSSGTYEQYF	TGTGCCACCAGCAGAGATAGTTCTGGGACCTACGAGCAGTACTTC
TRBV27	TRBJ2-5	TRBD1	-	CASSFHSGGQETQYF	TGTGCCAGCAGTTTCCACTCAGGGGGACAAGAGACCCAGTACTTC
TRBV27	TRBJ1-2	TRBD1	-	CASSEIPGGSNGYTF	TGTGCCAGCAGTGAAATACCAGGGGGCTCAAATGGCTACACCTTC
TRBV7-2	TRBJ2-7	-	once	CASSPGRQYF	TGTGCCAGCAGCCCCGGGAGGCAGTACTTC
TRBV4-3	TRBJ2-7	TRBD2	-	CASSPSGGSSYEQYF	TGCGCCAGCAGCCCCTCGGGGGGGAGTAGCTACGAGCAGTACTTC
TRBV14	TRBJ2-1	-	few	CASSQESHNEQFF	TGTGCCAGCAGCCAAGAGTCCCACAATGAGCAGTTCTTC
TRBV10-2	TRBJ2-3	-	-	CASSEMGGTDTQYF	TGCGCCAGCAGTGAGATGGGGGGCACAGATACGCAGTATTTT
TRBV28	TRBJ1-1	-	-	CATERDTEAFF	TGTGCCACAGAACGGGACACTGAAGCTTTCTTT
TRBV10-3	TRBJ2-2	-	-	CAISESIPTGELFF	TGTGCCATCAGTGAGTCGATCCCCACCGGGGAGCTGTTTTTT
TRBV4-3	TRBJ2-1	TRBD2	-	CASSQVLADHTTDYNEQFF	TGCGCCAGCAGCCAAGTCCTAGCGGACCATACTACTGACTACAATGAGCAGTTCTTC
TRBV7-6	TRBJ1-1	-	once	CASSLVDSLTEAFF	TGTGCCAGCAGCCTAGTCGACAGTCTCACTGAAGCTTTCTTT